The clone carrying this TCR beta chain was observed a handful of times. The antigen is unknown. The sample originates from a study of T cells in Graves' hyperthyroidism and ophthalmopathy. Study at large: Blood from the periphery was taken at initial diagnosis, before any treatment.

Points from the study as a whole: Also found in blood were most expanded thyroid clonotypes above 0.001.

V dropped 3 bases and J dropped 4 bases, with 10 bases sitting between them. The CDR3 spans 14 residues. The germline gives CDR1 KGHSH, CDR2 LQKENI. Clinical symptoms, serum thyroxine, TRAb, thyroid ultrasound and orbital computed tomography informed diagnoses. RNA transcripts provided the source from which TCR beta CDR3 regions were amplified. Using the HTBI primer set, a first-round RT-PCR was run on the TCR CDR3. TCRdb fed the multiplex PCR reads into MiXCR, producing one record per CDR3 protein. Here the sample spans roughly 280,000 distinct CDR3 sequences, approximately 21% being singletons. Sequenced material: blood. The clonotype comes from a man aged 25 to 45 with Graves' ophthalmopathy. The genes are TRBV18 and TRBJ1-5, with a weak D call TRBD1 (5 bases). The CDR3 sequence is CASSPNGGNQPQHF. In DNA form, the CDR3 reads TGTGCCAGCTCACCCAACGGGGGTAATCAGCCCCAGCATTTT.